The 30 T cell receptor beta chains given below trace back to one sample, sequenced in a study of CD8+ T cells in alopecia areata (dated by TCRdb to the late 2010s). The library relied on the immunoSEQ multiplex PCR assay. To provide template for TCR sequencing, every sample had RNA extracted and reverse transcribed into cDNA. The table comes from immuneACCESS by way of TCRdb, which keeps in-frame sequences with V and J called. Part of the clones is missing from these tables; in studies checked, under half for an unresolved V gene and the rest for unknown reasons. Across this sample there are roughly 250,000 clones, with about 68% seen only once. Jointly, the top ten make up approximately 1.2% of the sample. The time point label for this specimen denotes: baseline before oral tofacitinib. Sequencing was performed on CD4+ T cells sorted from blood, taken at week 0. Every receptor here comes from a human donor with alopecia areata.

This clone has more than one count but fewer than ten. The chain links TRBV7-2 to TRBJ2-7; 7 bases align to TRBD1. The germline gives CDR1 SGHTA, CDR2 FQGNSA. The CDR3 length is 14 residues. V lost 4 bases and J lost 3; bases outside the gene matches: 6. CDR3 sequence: CASSSSGGDYEQYF. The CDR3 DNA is TGTGCCAGCAGCTCCTCAGGGGGAGACTACGAGCAGTACTTC.

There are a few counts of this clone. CDR3 amino acids: CASSLGLAGSTDTQYF. The DNA of the CDR3 is TGTGCCAGCAGCTTGGGACTAGCGGGATCCACAGATACGCAGTATTTT. The chain employs TRBV5-4 and TRBJ2-3; 11 bases are a match to TRBD2. V was clipped by 0 bases and J by 2 bases; unmatched bases: 2. The germline CDR1 and CDR2 sequences are SGHNT and YYREEE (reference sequence). This CDR3 region has 16 residues.

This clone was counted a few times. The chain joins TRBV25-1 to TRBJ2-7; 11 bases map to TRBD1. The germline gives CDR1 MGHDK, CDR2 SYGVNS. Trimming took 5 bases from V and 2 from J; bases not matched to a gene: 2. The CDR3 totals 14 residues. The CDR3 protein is CASSWTGGTYEQYF. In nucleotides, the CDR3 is TGTGCCAGCAGTTGGACAGGGGGCACCTACGAGCAGTACTTC.

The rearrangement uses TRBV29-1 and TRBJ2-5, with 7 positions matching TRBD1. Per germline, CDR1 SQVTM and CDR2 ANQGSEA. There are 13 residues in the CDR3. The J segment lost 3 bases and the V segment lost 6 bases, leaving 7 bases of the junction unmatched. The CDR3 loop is CSVRGDRKETQYF. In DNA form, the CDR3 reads TGCAGCGTCAGAGGGGACAGAAAAGAGACCCAGTACTTC.

The CDR3 region is CASSQEAQRNTEAFF. The CDR3 region has the DNA TGCGCCAGCAGCCAAGAGGCACAGCGGAACACTGAAGCTTTCTTT. This rearrangement joins TRBV4-1 to TRBJ1-1, with unresolved D. V lost 0 bases, J lost 1 base, and 9 bases lay in between. This CDR3 is 15 amino acids long. CDR1 and CDR2 (germline): MGHRA, YSYEKL.

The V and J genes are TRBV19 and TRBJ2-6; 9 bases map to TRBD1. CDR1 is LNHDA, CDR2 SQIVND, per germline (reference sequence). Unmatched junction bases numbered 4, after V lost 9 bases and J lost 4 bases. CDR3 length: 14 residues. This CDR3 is CASGQGYGANVLTF. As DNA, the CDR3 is TGTGCCAGCGGACAGGGGTACGGGGCCAACGTCCTGACTTTC.

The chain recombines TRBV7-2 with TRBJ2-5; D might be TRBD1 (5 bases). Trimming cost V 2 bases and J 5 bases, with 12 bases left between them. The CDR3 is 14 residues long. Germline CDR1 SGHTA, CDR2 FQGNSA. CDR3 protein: CASSLRRGRETQYF. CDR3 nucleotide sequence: TGTGCCAGCAGCTTAAGAAGGGGCCGGGAGACCCAGTACTTC.

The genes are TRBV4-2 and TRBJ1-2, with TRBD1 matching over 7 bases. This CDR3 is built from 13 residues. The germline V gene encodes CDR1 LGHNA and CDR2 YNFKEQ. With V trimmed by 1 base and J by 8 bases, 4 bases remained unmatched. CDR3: CASSQGGQPGYTF. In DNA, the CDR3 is TGTGCCAGCAGCCAAGGGGGACAGCCCGGCTACACCTTC.

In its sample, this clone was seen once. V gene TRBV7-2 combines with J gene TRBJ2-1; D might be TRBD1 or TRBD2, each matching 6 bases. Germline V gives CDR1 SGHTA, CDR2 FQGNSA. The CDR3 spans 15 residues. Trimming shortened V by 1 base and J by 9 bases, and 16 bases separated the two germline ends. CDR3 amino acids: CASSLGVSGASEQFF. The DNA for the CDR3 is TGTGCCAGCAGCTTAGGGGTTTCGGGGGCTAGTGAGCAGTTCTTC.

The CDR3 region has the DNA TGTGCCAGTAGTATAGAAGGGTTTTCGGGTAGCAATCAGCCCCAGCATTTT. The encoded protein is CASSIEGFSGSNQPQHF. The rearrangement links TRBV19 to TRBJ1-5, with D unclear. The CDR3 length is 17 residues. V gave up 0 bases and J gave up 0 bases, with 12 bases separating them. The germline CDR1 and CDR2 sequences are LNHDA and SQIVND (reference sequence).

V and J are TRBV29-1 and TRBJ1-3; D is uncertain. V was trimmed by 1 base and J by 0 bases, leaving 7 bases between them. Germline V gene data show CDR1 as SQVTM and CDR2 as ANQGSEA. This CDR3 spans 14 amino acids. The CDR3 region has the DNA TGCAGCGTTGAAGTTCGGGGCTCTGGAAACACCATATATTTT. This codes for CSVEVRGSGNTIYF.

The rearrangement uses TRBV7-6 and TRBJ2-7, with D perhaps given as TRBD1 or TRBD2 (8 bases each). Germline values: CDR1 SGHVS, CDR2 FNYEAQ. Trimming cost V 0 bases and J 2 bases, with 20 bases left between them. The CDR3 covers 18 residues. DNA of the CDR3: TGTGCCAGCAGCTTAGCGGTCGGGGGGGGACAGGTAACCTACGAGCAGTACTTC. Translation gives CASSLAVGGGQVTYEQYF.

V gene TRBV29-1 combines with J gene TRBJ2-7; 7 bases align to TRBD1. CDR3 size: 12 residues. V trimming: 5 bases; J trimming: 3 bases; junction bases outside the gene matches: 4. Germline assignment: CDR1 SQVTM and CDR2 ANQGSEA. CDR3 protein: CSVRGQLYEQYF. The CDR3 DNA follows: TGCAGCGTTCGGGGACAGCTCTACGAGCAGTACTTC.

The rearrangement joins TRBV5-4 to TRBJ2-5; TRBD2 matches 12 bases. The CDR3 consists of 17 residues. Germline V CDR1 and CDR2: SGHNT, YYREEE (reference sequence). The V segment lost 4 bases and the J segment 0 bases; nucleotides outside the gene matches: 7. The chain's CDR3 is CASSGSTSGGHQETQYF. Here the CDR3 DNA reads TGTGCCAGCAGCGGATCGACTAGCGGGGGCCACCAAGAGACCCAGTACTTC.

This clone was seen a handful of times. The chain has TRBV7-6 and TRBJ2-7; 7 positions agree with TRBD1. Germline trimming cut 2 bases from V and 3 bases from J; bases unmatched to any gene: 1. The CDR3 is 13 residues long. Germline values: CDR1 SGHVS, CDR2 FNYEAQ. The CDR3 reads CASSLNRGYEQYF. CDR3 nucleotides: TGTGCCAGCAGCTTAAACAGGGGCTACGAGCAGTACTTC.

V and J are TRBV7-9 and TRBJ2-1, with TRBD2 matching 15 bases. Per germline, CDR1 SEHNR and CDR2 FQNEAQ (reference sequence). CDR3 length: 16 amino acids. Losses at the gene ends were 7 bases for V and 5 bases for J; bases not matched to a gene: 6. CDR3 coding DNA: TGTGCCAGCATGATGGGACTAGCGGGGGGCCACAATGAGCAGTTCTTC. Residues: CASMMGLAGGHNEQFF.

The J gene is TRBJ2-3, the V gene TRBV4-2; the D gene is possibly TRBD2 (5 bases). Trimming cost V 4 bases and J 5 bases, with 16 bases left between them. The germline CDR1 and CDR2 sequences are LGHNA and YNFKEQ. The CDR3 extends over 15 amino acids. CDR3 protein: CASSPDEGVKDTQYF. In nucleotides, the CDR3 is TGTGCCAGCAGCCCGGACGAGGGTGTGAAAGATACGCAGTATTTT.

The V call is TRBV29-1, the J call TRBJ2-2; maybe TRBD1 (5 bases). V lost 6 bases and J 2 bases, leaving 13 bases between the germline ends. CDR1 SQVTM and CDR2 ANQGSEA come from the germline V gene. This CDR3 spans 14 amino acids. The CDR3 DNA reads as TGCAGCGTACAGTGGGGCAGCAACACCGGGGAGCTGTTTTTT. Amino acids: CSVQWGSNTGELFF.

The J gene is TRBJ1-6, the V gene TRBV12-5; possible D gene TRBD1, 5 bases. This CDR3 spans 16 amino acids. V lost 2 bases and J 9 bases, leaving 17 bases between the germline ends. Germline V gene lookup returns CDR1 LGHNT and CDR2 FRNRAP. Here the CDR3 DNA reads TGTGCTAGTGGTTTGATCCCCGGGACCCCGGGTTCACCCCTCCACTTT. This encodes CASGLIPGTPGSPLHF.

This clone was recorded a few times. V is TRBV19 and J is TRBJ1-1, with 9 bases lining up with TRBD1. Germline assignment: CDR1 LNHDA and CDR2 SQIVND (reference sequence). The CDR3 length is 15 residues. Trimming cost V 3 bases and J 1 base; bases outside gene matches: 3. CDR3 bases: TGTGCCAGTAGTATTGGACAGGGGTCGAACACTGAAGCTTTCTTT. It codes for CASSIGQGSNTEAFF.

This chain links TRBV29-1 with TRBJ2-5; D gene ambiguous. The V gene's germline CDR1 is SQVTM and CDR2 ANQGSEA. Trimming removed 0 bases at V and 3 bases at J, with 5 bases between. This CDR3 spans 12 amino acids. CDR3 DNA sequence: TGCAGCGTTGAAGAGAGAGAAGAGACCCAGTACTTC. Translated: CSVEEREETQYF.

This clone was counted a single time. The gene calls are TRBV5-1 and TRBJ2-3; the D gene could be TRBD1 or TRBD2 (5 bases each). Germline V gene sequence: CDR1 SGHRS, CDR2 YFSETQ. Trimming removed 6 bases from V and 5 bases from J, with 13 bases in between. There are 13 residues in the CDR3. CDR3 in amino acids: CASTPGPGDTQYF. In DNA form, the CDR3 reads TGCGCCAGCACCCCGGGGCCCGGAGATACGCAGTATTTT.

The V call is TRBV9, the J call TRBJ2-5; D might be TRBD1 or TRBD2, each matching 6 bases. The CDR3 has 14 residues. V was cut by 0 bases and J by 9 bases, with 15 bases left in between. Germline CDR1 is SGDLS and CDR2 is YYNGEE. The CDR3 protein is CASSVAGDKRAQYF. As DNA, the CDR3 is TGTGCCAGCAGCGTAGCGGGGGACAAGAGAGCCCAGTACTTC.

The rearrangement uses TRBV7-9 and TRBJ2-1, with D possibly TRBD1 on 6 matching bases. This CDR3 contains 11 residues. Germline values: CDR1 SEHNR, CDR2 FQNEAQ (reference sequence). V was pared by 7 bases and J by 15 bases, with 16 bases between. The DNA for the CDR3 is TGTGCCAGCACCTGGGGGCCTCCTTCGTTCTTC. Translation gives CASTWGPPSFF. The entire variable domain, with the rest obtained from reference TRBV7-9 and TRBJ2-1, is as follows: DTGVSQNPRHKITKRGQNVTFRCDPISEHNRLYWYRQTLGQGPEFLTYFQNEAQLEKSRLLSDRFSAERPKGSFSTLEIQRTEQGDSAMYLCASTWGPPSFFGPGTRLTVL.

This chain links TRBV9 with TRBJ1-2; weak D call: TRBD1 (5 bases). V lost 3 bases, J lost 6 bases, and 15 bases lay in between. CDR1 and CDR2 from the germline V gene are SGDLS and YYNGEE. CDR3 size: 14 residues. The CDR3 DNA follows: TGTGCCAGCAGCGCCCTACTAGGGGCCAATGGCTACACCTTC. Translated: CASSALLGANGYTF.

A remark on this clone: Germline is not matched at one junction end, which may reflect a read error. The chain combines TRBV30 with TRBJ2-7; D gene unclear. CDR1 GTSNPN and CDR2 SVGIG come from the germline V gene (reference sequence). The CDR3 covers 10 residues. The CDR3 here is CAGMDYGMHF. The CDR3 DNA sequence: TGTGCCGGCATGGATTACGGTATGCACTTC.

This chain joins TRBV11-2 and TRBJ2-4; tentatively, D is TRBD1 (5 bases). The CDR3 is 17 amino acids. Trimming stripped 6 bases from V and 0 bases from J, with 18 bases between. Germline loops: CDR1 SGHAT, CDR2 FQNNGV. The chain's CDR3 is CASRPIAGKIAKNIQYF. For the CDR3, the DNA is TGTGCCAGCAGACCTATCGCAGGGAAGATAGCCAAAAACATTCAGTACTTC.

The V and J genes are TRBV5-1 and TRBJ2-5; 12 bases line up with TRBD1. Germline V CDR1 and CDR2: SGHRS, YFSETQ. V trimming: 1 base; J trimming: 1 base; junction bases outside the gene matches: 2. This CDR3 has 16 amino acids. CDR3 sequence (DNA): TGCGCCAGCAGCTTGCAGGGACAGGGGGCCCAAGAGACCCAGTACTTC. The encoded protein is CASSLQGQGAQETQYF.

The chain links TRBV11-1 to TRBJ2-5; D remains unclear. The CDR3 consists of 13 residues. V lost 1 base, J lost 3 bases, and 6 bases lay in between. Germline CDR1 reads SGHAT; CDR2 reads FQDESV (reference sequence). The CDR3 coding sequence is TGTGCCAGCAGCTTAGGGGTGAAAGAGACCCAGTACTTC. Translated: CASSLGVKETQYF.

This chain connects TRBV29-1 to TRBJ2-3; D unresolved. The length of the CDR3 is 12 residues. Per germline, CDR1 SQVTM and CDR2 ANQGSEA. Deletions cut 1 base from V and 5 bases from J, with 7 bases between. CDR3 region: CSVEGLGDTQYF. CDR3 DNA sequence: TGCAGCGTTGAAGGGTTAGGAGATACGCAGTATTTT.